A single sample is the source of the 18 T cell receptor beta chains below, sequenced in a study of shared clonotypes between healthy human individuals. Profiled with immunoSEQ multiplex PCR; TCRdb holds only in-frame clones, not every one. The data contain about 1 million clones, approximately 70% of them singletons. The sequencing input was memory CD4+ T cells sorted from blood. Subset in this sample: CD45RA-negative fraction. These receptors were collected from a man aged 18 to 30 in good health.

The count of this clone is one. Different DNA sequences within this sample yield the same CDR3. The V and J genes are TRBV7-2 and TRBJ2-3; maybe TRBD2 (6 bases). The CDR3 runs 14 residues. Germline-derived CDR1 and CDR2 are SGHTA and FQGNSA. The ends were cut back, 4 bases at V and 3 bases at J, with 11 bases in the middle. The CDR3 region is CASSSPRGTDTQYF. The CDR3 DNA is TGTGCCAGCAGCTCCCCCCGGGGGACAGATACGCAGTATTTT.

This chain uses TRBV5-1 with TRBJ2-4; D not certain. This CDR3 spans 16 amino acids. Trimming removed 0 bases from V and 0 bases from J, with 10 bases in between. CDR1 SGHRS and CDR2 YFSETQ come from the germline V gene. CDR3 in DNA: TGCGCCAGCAGCTTGGCAGCAGGTCTAGCCAAAAACATTCAGTACTTC. It yields the protein CASSLAAGLAKNIQYF.

The genes are TRBV2 and TRBJ2-7; 8 bases map to TRBD1. The CDR3 runs 15 residues. Germline V gene data show CDR1 as SNHLY and CDR2 as FYNNEI. J lost 1 base, V lost 5 bases, and 7 bases had no gene match. CDR3 sequence: CASSSRTGPSYEQYF. The CDR3 DNA reads as TGTGCCAGCAGTTCTCGGACAGGGCCTTCCTACGAGCAGTACTTC.

V is TRBV7-9 and J is TRBJ1-1; D unclear. The CDR3 has 16 residues. V lost 1 base to trimming and J lost 4 bases, with 16 bases between them. The germline gives CDR1 SEHNR, CDR2 FQNEAQ (reference sequence). In DNA form, the CDR3 reads TGTGCCAGCAGCTTAGGGTACCAGGCCCCCGTCACTGAAGCTTTCTTT. This sequence encodes CASSLGYQAPVTEAFF.

CDR3 DNA: TGTGCCAGCAGCTCCGGGACAGGGATCTATAATTCACCCCTCCACTTT. Its translation is CASSSGTGIYNSPLHF. J is TRBJ1-6 and V is TRBV7-9, with TRBD1 matching 9 bases. In germline, CDR1 is SEHNR, CDR2 FQNEAQ (reference sequence). V lost 4 bases to trimming and J lost 3 bases; unmatched junction nucleotides: 4. The CDR3 has 16 residues. Looking up the rest from reference TRBV7-9 and TRBJ1-6 gives the full variable domain: DTGVSQNPRHKITKRGQNVTFRCDPISEHNRLYWYRQTLGQGPEFLTYFQNEAQLEKSRLLSDRFSAERPKGSFSTLEIQRTEQGDSAMYLCASSSGTGIYNSPLHFGNGTRLTVT.

This chain uses TRBV5-6 with TRBJ1-1, with 9 bases that match TRBD1. This CDR3 has 16 residues. In germline, CDR1 is SGHDT, CDR2 YYEEEE. The trim removed 3 bases at V and 10 bases at J, leaving 16 bases unmatched. The CDR3 coding sequence is TGTGCCAGCAGCTATCAACCCGGGACAGGGCCGCTCGGAGCTTTCTTT. This encodes CASSYQPGTGPLGAFF.

The chain is built from TRBV29-1 and TRBJ1-1; D not resolved. The germline gives CDR1 SQVTM, CDR2 ANQGSEA. V lost 6 bases and J lost 3, with 20 bases in between. CDR3 size: 15 residues. Written as DNA, the CDR3 is TGCAGCGTCGGTGGCCTCTCGGGTTACGACACTGAAGCTTTCTTT. This codes for CSVGGLSGYDTEAFF.

V is TRBV6-1 and J is TRBJ1-2; maybe TRBD1 (5 bases). CDR3 length: 13 amino acids. Germline loops: CDR1 MNHNS, CDR2 SASEGT. With 8 bases removed from V and 1 base from J, the gap between germline ends came to 11 bases. Here the CDR3 reads CASWRGGNYGYTF. The CDR3 region has the DNA TGTGCCAGCTGGAGGGGCGGTAACTATGGCTACACCTTC.

Notes on this clone: This may be a read error, as it is one base from a much larger clone. The genes are TRBV19 and TRBJ1-3; 8 bases match TRBD1. V gave up 9 bases and J gave up 2 bases; unmatched junction bases: 3. The CDR3 is 13 amino acids. Per the germline V gene, CDR1 is LNHDA and CDR2 is SQIVND (reference sequence). The CDR3, as DNA: TGTGCCAGCGGACAGGGCGCTGGAAACACCATATATTTT. It translates to CASGQGAGNTIYF.

The chain combines TRBV5-1 with TRBJ2-1; D uncertain. Deletions cut 0 bases from V and 3 bases from J, with 10 bases between. Per germline, CDR1 SGHRS and CDR2 YFSETQ. This CDR3 spans 15 amino acids. The CDR3 reads CASSLGTQNYNEQFF. In nucleotides, the CDR3 is TGCGCCAGCAGCTTGGGGACGCAGAACTACAATGAGCAGTTCTTC.

The chain uses TRBV4-1 and TRBJ2-7, with 8 bases aligning to TRBD1. Trimming removed 4 bases from V and 4 bases from J; junction bases left unmatched: 9. This CDR3 is 15 amino acids long. Germline CDR1 reads MGHRA; CDR2 reads YSYEKL. CDR3 coding DNA: TGCGCCAGCAGCCTCAGAACCGGGACAGGTTACGAGCAGTACTTC. It codes for CASSLRTGTGYEQYF.

The J gene is TRBJ2-2, the V gene TRBV7-9; D is unclear. This CDR3 comprises 13 residues. Germline assignment: CDR1 SEHNR and CDR2 FQNEAQ (reference sequence). Between the trimmed V and J ends, which lost 2 bases and 4 bases, there was a span of 5 bases. This CDR3 reads CASSLTATGELFF. The CDR3 DNA is TGTGCCAGCAGCTTAACAGCCACCGGGGAGCTGTTTTTT.

This chain links TRBV19 with TRBJ2-2, with D possibly being TRBD1 or TRBD2 (5 bases each). This CDR3 spans 14 amino acids. The V gene lost 8 bases and the J gene lost 1 base, with 11 bases spanning the gap. The germline V gene encodes CDR1 LNHDA and CDR2 SQIVND (reference sequence). The CDR3 loop reads CASAGTGNTGELFF. The CDR3 region has the DNA TGTGCCAGTGCCGGGACGGGGAACACCGGGGAGCTGTTTTTT.

This clone was observed a handful of times. The J gene is TRBJ1-1, the V gene TRBV5-1, with 7 bases identical to TRBD1. The CDR3 is 17 residues long. Germline trimming cut 1 base from V and 1 base from J; bases unmatched to any gene: 10. Germline assignment: CDR1 SGHRS and CDR2 YFSETQ. CDR3 nucleotides: TGCGCCAGCAGCTTGTTTTGGCCGGGACAGTCGAACACTGAAGCTTTCTTT. Amino acids: CASSLFWPGQSNTEAFF.

The chain has TRBV2 and TRBJ1-1, with 8 bases fitting TRBD1. The J segment lost 1 base and the V segment lost 4 bases, leaving 2 bases of the junction unmatched. CDR1 SNHLY and CDR2 FYNNEI come from the germline V gene. This CDR3 contains 14 residues. DNA of the CDR3: TGTGCCAGCAGTGCAGGGGGCAAGAACACTGAAGCTTTCTTT. Residues: CASSAGGKNTEAFF.

A few counts support this clone. The rearrangement links TRBV13 to TRBJ2-2; 9 nucleotides line up with TRBD2. The CDR3 sequence is 16 residues long. CDR1 and CDR2 from the germline V gene are PRHDT and FYEKMQ (reference sequence). J gave up 4 bases and V 5 bases, and 8 bases lay outside the gene matches. As DNA, the CDR3 is TGTGCCAGCAGCCCTCCGGGACTAGCACGCACCGGGGAGCTGTTTTTT. This sequence encodes CASSPPGLARTGELFF.

This clone was seen more than once but under ten times. Since a much larger clone is just one base distant, this may be a read error. Within the sample, other DNA sequences also encode this same CDR3. The chain has TRBV9 and TRBJ1-1; D is unresolved. Germline V gene data show CDR1 as SGDLS and CDR2 as YYNGEE. This CDR3 is 11 amino acids long. V lost 5 bases to trimming and J lost 3 bases, with 5 bases between them. CDR3 amino acids: CASSRDTEAFF. The CDR3 nucleotides read TGTGCCAGCAGTCGTGACACTGAAGCTTTCTTT.

The CDR3 nucleotides are TGTGCCAGCAGTGAGTCCGAAAAACTGTTTTTT. This sequence encodes CASSESEKLFF. The chain links TRBV25-1 to TRBJ1-4, with D unresolved. This CDR3 contains 11 residues. Germline V gene lookup returns CDR1 MGHDK and CDR2 SYGVNS. V was clipped by 3 bases and J by 8 bases, with 4 bases between them.